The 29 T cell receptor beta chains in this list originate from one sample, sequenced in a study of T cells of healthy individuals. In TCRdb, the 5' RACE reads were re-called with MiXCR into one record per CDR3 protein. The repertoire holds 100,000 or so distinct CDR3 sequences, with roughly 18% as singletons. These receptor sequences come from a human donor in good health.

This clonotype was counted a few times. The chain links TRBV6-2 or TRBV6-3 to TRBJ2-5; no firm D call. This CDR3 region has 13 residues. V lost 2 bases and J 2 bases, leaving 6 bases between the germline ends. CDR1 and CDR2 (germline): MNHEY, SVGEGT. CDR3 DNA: TGTGCCAGCAGTTACAGAACACAAGAGACCCAGTACTTC. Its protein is CASSYRTQETQYF.

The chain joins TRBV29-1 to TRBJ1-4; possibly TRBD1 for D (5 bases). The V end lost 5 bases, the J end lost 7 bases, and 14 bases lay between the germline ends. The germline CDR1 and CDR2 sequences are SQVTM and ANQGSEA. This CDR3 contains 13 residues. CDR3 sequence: CSVSGTTVEKLFF. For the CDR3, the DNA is TGCAGCGTTTCAGGGACGACTGTTGAAAAACTGTTTTTT.

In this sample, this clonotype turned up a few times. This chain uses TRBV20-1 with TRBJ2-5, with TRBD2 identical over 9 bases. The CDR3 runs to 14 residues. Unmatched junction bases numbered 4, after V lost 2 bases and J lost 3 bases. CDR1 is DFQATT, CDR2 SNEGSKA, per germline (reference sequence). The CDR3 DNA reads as TGCAGTGCTAGACGCAGACTAGCGGAAGAGACCCAGTACTTC. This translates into CSARRRLAEETQYF.

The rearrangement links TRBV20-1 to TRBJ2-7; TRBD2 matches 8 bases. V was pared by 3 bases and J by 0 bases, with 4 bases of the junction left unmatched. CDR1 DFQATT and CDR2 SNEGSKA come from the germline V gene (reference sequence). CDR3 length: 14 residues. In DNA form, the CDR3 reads TGCAGTGCTAGGTCGGGAGGGACCTCCTACGAGCAGTACTTC. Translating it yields CSARSGGTSYEQYF.

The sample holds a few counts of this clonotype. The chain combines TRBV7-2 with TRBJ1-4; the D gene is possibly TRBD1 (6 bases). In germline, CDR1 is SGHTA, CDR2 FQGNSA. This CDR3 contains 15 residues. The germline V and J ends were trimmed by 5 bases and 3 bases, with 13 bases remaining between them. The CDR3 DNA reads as TGTGCCAGCAGCGAGGGGGGGTTGGCTAATGAAAAACTGTTTTTT. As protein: CASSEGGLANEKLFF.

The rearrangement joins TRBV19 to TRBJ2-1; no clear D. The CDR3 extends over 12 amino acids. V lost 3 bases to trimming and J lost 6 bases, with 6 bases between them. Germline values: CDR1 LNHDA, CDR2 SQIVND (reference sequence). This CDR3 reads CASSILSNEQFF. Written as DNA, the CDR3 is TGTGCCAGTAGTATCCTCTCCAATGAGCAGTTCTTC. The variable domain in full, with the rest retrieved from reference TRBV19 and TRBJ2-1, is DGGITQSPKYLFRKEGQNVTLSCEQNLNHDAMYWYRQDPGQGLRLIYYSQIVNDFQKGDIAEGYSVSREKKESFPLTVTSAQKNPTAFYLCASSILSNEQFFGPGTRLTVL.

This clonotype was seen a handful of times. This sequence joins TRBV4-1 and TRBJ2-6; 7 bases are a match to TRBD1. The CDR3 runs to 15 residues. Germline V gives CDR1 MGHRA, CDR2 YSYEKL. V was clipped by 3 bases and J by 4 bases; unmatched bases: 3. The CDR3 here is CASSHTGVGANVLTF. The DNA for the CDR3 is TGCGCCAGCAGCCACACAGGGGTCGGGGCCAACGTCCTGACTTTC.

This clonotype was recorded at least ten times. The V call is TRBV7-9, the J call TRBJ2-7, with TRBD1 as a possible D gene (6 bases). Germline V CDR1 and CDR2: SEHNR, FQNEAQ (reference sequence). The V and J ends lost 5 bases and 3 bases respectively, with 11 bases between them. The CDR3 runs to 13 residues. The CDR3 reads CASSDQGLYEQYF. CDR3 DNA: TGTGCCAGCAGCGATCAGGGGCTCTACGAGCAGTACTTC.

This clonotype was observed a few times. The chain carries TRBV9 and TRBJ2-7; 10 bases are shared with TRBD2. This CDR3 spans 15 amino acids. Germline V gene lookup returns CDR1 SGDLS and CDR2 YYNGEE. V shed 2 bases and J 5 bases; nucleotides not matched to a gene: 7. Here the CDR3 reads CASSVTSGLVDEQYF. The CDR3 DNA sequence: TGTGCCAGCAGCGTGACTAGCGGGCTTGTCGACGAGCAGTACTTC. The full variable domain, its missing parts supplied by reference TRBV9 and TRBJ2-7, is DSGVTQTPKHLITATGQRVTLRCSPRSGDLSVYWYQQSLDQGLQFLIQYYNGEERAKGNILERFSAQQFPDLHSELNLSSLELGDSALYFCASSVTSGLVDEQYFGPGTRLTVT.

The CDR3 DNA reads TGTGCCATCAAGACGGGACTAGCGGGGAGGAATGAGCAGTTCTTC. Translated, it gives CAIKTGLAGRNEQFF. The chain couples TRBV10-3 to TRBJ2-1, with TRBD2 matching 13 bases. Per germline, CDR1 ENHRY and CDR2 SYGVKD. The CDR3 runs to 15 residues. Trimming took 7 bases from V and 7 from J; bases not matched to a gene: 7.

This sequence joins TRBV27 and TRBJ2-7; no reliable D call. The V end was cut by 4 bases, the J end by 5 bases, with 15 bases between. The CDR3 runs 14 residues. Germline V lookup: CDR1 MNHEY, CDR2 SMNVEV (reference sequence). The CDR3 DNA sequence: TGTGCCAGCAGTTCTTACGGTTCATTGGACGAGCAGTACTTC. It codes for CASSSYGSLDEQYF.

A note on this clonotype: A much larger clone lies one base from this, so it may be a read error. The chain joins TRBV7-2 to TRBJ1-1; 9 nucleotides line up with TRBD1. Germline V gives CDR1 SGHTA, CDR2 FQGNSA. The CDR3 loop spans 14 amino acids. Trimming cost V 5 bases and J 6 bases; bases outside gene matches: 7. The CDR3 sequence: CASSPDRGRSEAFF. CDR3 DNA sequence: TGTGCCAGCAGCCCCGACAGGGGGAGGTCTGAAGCTTTCTTT.

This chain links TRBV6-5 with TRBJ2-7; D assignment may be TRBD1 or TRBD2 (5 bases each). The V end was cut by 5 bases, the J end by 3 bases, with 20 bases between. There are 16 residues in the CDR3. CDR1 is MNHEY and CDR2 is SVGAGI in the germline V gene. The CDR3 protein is CASSPTLNRGSYEQYF. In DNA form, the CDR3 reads TGTGCCAGCAGTCCAACTCTAAACCGGGGCAGCTACGAGCAGTACTTC.

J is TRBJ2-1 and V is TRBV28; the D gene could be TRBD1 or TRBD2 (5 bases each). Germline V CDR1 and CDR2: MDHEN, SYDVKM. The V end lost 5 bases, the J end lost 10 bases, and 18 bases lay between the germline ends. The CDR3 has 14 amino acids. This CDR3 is CASSKGERKGEQFF. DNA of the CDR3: TGTGCCAGCAGTAAAGGGGAGCGGAAGGGCGAGCAGTTCTTC.

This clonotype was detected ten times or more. CDR3 sequence reads: CASSQVGGPQHF. The CDR3 nucleotides are TGCGCCAGCAGCCAAGTGGGGGGGCCCCAGCATTTT. This sequence joins TRBV4-1 and TRBJ1-5, with D possibly TRBD1 on 5 matching bases. V shed 1 base and J shed 9 bases, with 7 bases lying between them. From germline, CDR1 is MGHRA and CDR2 YSYEKL. This CDR3 contains 12 residues.

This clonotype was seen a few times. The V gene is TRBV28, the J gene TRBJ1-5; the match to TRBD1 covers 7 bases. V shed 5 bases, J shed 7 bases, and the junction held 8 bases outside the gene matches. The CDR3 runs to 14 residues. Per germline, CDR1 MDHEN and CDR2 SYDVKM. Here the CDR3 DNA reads TGTGCCAGCAGTCAGACAGGGATTGAACAGCCCCAGCATTTT. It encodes CASSQTGIEQPQHF. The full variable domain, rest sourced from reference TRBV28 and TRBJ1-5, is DVKVTQSSRYLVKRTGEKVFLECVQDMDHENMFWYRQDPGLGLRLIYFSYDVKMKEKGDIPEGYSVSREKKERFSLILESASTNQTSMYLCASSQTGIEQPQHFGDGTRLSIL.

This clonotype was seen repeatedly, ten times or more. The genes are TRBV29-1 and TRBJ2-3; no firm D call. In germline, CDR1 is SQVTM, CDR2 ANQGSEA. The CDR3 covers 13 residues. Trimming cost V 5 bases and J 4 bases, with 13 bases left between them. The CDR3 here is CSVFLVSSDTQYF. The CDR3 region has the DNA TGCAGCGTTTTCCTAGTGTCGTCAGATACGCAGTATTTT.

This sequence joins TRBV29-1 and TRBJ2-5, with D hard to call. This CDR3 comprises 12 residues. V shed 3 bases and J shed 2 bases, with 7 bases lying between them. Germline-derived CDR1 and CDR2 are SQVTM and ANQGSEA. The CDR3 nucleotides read TGCAGCGTTGAGAGAGGACAAGAGACCCAGTACTTC. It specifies CSVERGQETQYF.

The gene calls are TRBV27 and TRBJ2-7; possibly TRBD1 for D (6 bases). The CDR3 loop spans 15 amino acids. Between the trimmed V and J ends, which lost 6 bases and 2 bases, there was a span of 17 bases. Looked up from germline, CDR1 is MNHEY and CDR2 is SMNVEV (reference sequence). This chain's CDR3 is CASRLNRDTAYEQYF. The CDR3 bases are TGTGCCAGCAGACTTAACCGGGACACAGCCTACGAGCAGTACTTC.

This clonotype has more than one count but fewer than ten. CDR3 loop: CASSIVGLAGGWPGELFF. Here the CDR3 DNA reads TGTGCCAGTAGTATAGTCGGCCTAGCGGGAGGGTGGCCGGGGGAGCTGTTTTTT. V gene TRBV19 combines with J gene TRBJ2-2; TRBD2 matches 12 bases. This CDR3 comprises 18 residues. V lost 1 base, J lost 8 bases, and 11 bases stayed unmatched. Germline CDR1 is LNHDA and CDR2 is SQIVND (reference sequence).

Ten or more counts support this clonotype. In nucleotides, the CDR3 is TGTGCCAGCAGCTTAACCTACGAGCAGTACTTC. It yields the protein CASSLTYEQYF. This chain links TRBV11-2 with TRBJ2-7; D is uncertain. V was cut by 2 bases and J by 2 bases, with 1 base left in between. Germline CDR1 and CDR2: SGHAT and FQNNGV. CDR3 length: 11 amino acids.

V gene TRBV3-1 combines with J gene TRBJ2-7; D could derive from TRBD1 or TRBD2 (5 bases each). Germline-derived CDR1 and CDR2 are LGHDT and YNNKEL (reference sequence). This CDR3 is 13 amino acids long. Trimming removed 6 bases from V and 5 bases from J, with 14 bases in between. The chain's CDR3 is CASRRGGSNEQYF. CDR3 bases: TGTGCCAGCAGACGTGGGGGTAGCAACGAGCAGTACTTC.

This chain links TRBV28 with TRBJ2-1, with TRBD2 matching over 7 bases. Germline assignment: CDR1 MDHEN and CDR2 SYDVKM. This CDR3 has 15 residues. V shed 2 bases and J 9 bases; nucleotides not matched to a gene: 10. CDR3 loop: CASSLRGGEGREQFF. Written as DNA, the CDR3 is TGTGCCAGCAGTTTAAGGGGCGGGGAGGGCCGTGAGCAGTTCTTC.

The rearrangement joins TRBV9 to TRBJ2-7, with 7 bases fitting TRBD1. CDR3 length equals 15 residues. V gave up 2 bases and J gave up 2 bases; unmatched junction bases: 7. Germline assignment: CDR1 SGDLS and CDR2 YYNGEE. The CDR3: CASSVEGTVPYEQYF. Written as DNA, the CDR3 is TGTGCCAGCAGCGTCGAGGGGACAGTCCCCTACGAGCAGTACTTC.

The CDR3 reads CASSLHLYSWDEQYF. The CDR3 region has the DNA TGTGCCAGCAGCTTACATTTGTACAGTTGGGACGAGCAGTACTTC. This rearrangement joins TRBV7-2 to TRBJ2-7; D ambiguous. The V end was cut by 2 bases, the J end by 5 bases, with 16 bases between. Looked up from germline, CDR1 is SGHTA and CDR2 is FQGNSA. The CDR3 runs to 15 residues. Complete variable domain (other parts from reference TRBV7-2 and TRBJ2-7): GAGVSQSPSNKVTEKGKDVELRCDPISGHTALYWYRQSLGQGLEFLIYFQGNSAPDKSGLPSDRFSAERTGGSVSTLTIQRTQQEDSAVYLCASSLHLYSWDEQYFGPGTRLTVT.

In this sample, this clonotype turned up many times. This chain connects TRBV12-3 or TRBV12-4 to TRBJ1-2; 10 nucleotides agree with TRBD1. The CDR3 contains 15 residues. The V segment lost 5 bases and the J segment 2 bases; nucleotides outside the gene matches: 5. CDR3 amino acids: CASSAWTGGNYGYTF. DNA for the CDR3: TGTGCCAGCAGTGCTTGGACAGGGGGGAACTATGGCTACACCTTC.

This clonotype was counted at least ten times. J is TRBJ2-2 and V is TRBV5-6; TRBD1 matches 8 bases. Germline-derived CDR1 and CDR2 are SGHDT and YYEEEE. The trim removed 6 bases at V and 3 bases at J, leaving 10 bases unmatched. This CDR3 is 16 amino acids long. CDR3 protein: CASTQAGGGDTGELFF. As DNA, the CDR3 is TGTGCCAGCACCCAGGCAGGGGGCGGCGACACCGGGGAGCTGTTTTTT.

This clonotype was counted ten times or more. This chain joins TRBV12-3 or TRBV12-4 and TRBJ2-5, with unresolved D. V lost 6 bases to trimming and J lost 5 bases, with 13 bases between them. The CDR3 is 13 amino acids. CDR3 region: CASRNPLLETQYF. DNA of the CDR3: TGTGCCAGCAGAAACCCCTTATTGGAGACCCAGTACTTC.

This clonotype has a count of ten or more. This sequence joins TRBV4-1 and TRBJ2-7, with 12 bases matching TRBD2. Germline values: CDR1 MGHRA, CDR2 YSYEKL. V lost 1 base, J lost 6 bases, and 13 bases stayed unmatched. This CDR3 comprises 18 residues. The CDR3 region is CASSQVRLTSGRNLEQYF. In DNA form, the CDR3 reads TGCGCCAGCAGCCAAGTCCGACTGACTAGCGGGAGAAATCTCGAGCAGTACTTC.